There are many counts of the clone carrying this T cell receptor beta chain. The antigen is not known. The CDR3 extends over 13 amino acids. Trimming stripped 5 bases from V and 5 bases from J, with 12 bases between. Germline V CDR1 and CDR2: MNHEY, SMNVEV (reference sequence). This specimen comes from a study of T cell repertoires in cytomegalovirus infection. On the study more broadly: The authors used CMV epitopes that were HLA-C-restricted (recently identified) and HLA-B-restricted (well studied). From public TCR beta signatures came an indication of both CMV infection and matching HLA type.

Study-wide findings and caveats: Public TCR beta family frequency separated CMV-and-HLA carriers, including in an independent cohort. Predominance within the ex vivo response was attributable to HLA-C-restricted CMV-specific TCR beta clonotypes.

TCRdb reanalysed the reads using MiXCR and keeps one entry per CDR3 protein. The repertoire holds hundreds of thousands of distinct CDR3 sequences, with approximately 31% as singletons. Source: cultured CD8+ T cells from PBMCs, taken from culture after CMV antigen stimulation. The chain combines TRBV27 with TRBJ1-1; TRBD1 might be the D (5 bases). This TCR was sampled from a human donor in good health (CMV status not recorded). Some clones in this sample may be carry-over from other donors' samples. In DNA, the CDR3 is TGTGCCAGCAGTATCACCGGGGGGACTGAAGCTTTCTTT. Translation: CASSITGGTEAFF.